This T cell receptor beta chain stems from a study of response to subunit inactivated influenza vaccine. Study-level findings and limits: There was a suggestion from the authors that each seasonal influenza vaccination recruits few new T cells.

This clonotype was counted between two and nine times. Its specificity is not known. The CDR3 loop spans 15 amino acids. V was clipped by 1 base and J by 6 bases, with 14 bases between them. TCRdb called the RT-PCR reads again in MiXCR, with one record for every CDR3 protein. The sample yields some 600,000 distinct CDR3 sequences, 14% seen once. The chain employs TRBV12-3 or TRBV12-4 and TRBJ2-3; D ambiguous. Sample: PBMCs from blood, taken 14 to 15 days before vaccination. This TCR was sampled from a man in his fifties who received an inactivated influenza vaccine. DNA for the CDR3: TGTGCCAGCAGTTTAGTATCGGCGGTCCCCGATACGCAGTATTTT. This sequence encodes CASSLVSAVPDTQYF.